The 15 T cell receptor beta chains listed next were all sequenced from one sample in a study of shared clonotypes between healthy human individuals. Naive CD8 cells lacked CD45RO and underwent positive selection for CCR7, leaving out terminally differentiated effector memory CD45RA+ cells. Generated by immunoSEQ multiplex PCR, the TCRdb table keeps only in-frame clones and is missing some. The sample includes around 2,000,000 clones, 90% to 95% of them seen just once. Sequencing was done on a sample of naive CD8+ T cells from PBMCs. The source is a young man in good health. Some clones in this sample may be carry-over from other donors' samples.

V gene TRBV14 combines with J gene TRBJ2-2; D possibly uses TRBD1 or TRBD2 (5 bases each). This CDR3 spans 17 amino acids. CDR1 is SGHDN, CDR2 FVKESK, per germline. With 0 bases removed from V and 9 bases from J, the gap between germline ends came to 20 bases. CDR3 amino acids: CASSQEISNKWDRELFF. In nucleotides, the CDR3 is TGTGCCAGCAGCCAAGAAATTTCGAACAAATGGGACCGGGAGCTGTTTTTT.

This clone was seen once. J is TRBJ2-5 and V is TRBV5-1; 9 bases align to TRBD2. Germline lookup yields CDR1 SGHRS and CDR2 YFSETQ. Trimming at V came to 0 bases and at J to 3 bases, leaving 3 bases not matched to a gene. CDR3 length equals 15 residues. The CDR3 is CASSLAPSGEETQYF. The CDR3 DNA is TGCGCCAGCAGCTTGGCACCTAGCGGGGAAGAGACCCAGTACTTC.

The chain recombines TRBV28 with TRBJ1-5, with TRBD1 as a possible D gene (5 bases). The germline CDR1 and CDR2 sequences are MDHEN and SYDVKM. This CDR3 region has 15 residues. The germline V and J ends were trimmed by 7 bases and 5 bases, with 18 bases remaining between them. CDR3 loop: CASTQAGRRDQPQHF. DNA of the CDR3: TGTGCCAGCACCCAGGCAGGGAGGAGGGATCAGCCCCAGCATTTT.

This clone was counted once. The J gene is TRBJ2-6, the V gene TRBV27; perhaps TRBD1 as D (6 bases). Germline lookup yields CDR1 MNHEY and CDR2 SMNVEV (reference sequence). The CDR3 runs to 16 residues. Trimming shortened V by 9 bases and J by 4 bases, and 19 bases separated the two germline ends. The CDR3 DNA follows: TGTGCCAGTACGATCACAGGGACAAGGGGGGCCAACGTCCTGACTTTC. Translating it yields CASTITGTRGANVLTF.

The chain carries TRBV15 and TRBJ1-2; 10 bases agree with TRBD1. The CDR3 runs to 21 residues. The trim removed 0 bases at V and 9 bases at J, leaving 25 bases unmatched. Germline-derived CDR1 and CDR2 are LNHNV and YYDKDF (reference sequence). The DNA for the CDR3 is TGTGCCACCAGCAGAGATCCTGCCTCTATAGGACAGGGGGTTGTAGTCGAGAGCTACACCTTC. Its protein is CATSRDPASIGQGVVVESYTF.

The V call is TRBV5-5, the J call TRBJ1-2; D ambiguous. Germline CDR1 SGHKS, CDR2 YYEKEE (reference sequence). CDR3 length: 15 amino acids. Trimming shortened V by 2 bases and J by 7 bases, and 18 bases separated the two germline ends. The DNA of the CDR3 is TGTGCCAGCAGCTTCGGAGACCCCCGAGGGAGTGGCTACACCTTC. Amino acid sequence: CASSFGDPRGSGYTF.

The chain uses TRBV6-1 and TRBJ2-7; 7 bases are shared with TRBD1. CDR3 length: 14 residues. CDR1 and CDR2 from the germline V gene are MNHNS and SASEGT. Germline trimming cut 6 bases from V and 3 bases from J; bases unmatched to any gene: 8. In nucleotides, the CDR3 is TGTGCCAGCAGGGACAGGCTGTTGCTCTACGAGCAGTACTTC. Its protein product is CASRDRLLLYEQYF.

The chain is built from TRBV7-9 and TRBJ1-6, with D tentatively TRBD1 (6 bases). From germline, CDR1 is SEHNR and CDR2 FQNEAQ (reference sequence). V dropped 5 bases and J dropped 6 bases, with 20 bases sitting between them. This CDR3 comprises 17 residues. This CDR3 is CASSPPGSGRGNSPLHF. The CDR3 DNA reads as TGTGCCAGCAGCCCCCCCGGTAGCGGCAGGGGTAATTCACCCCTCCACTTT.

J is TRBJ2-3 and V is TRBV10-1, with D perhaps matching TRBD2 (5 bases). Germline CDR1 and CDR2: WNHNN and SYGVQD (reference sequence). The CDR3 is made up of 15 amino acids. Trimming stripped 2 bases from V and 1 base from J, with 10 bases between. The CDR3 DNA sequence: TGCGCCAGCAGTGAGGTGAGCGGTCGCACAGATACGCAGTATTTT. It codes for CASSEVSGRTDTQYF.

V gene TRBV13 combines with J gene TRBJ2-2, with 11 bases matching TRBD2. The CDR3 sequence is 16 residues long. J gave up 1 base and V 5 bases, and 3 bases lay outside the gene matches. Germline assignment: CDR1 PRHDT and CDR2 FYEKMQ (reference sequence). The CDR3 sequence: CASSSGLAGNTGELFF. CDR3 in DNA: TGTGCCAGCAGCAGTGGACTAGCGGGGAACACCGGGGAGCTGTTTTTT.

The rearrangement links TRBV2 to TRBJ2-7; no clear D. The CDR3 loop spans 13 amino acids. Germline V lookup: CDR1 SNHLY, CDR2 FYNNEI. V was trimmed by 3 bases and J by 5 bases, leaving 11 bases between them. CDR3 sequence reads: CASSDLGRNEQYF. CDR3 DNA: TGTGCCAGCAGTGATCTGGGCCGCAACGAGCAGTACTTC.

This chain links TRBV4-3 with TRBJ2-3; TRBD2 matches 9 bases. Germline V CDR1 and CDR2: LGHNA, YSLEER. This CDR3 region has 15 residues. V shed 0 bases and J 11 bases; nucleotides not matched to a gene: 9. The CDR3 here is CASSQDLTSGSRQYF. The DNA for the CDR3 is TGCGCCAGCAGCCAAGATTTGACTAGCGGTTCTCGGCAGTATTTT.

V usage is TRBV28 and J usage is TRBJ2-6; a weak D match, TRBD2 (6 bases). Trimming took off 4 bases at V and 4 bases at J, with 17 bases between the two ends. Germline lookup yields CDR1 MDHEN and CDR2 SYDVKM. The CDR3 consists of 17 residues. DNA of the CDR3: TGTGCCAGCAGTTGGGGGGTGGGCCCTAAGGGGGCCAACGTCCTGACTTTC. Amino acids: CASSWGVGPKGANVLTF.

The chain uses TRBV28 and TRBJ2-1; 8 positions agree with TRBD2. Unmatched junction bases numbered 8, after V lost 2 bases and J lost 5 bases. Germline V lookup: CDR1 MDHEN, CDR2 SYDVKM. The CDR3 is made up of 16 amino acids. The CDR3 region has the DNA TGTGCCAGCAGTTTAGCTGCGGGAGGATCCCACAATGAGCAGTTCTTC. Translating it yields CASSLAAGGSHNEQFF. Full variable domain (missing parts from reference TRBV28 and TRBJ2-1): DVKVTQSSRYLVKRTGEKVFLECVQDMDHENMFWYRQDPGLGLRLIYFSYDVKMKEKGDIPEGYSVSREKKERFSLILESASTNQTSMYLCASSLAAGGSHNEQFFGPGTRLTVL.

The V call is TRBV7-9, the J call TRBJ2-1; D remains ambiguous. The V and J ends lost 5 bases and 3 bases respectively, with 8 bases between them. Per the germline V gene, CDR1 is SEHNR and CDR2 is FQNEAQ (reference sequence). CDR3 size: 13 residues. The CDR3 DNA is TGTGCCAGCAGCACCGGGTTCTACAATGAGCAGTTCTTC. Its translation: CASSTGFYNEQFF.